The T cell receptor beta chain described here comes from a study of response to subunit inactivated influenza vaccine. Study findings and constraints: The authors offered the suggestion that each seasonal influenza vaccination recruits few new T cells.

TCRdb called the RT-PCR reads again in MiXCR, with one record for every CDR3 protein. The sample includes hundreds of thousands of distinct CDR3 sequences, under 20% of them seen just once. This clonotype was seen more than once but under ten times. Its antigen remains unidentified. Trimming pared 6 bases from V and 7 bases from J, leaving 21 bases between. This CDR3 spans 15 amino acids. J is TRBJ2-5 and V is TRBV12-3 or TRBV12-4, with D tentatively TRBD1 or TRBD2 (6 bases each). This receptor was identified in a man aged 50 to 60 who received an inactivated influenza vaccine. The sample in question was PBMCs from blood, obtained roughly 5 days after vaccination. The DNA for the CDR3 is TGTGCCAGCAGGCCGGGACACTCGGAGGGTGTGACCCAGTACTTC. This translates into CASRPGHSEGVTQYF.